This TCR beta chain was identified in a study of T cell responses to AZD1222 COVID-19 vaccine. Study background: Analyses pooled second doses at about 4 or about 12 weeks. Notes on the study in general: No day 14 peak samples; only post-peak repertoires were characterized. Among vaccine-associated CD4 TCRs, coverage spanned spike, with dominance at 160-218 and 743-854.

Only in-frame clones appear in the TCRdb table, and some are missing; sequencing was by immunoSEQ multiplex PCR. The sample has about 160,000 clones; about 91% are singletons. Of note for this clone: Antigen unknown.

Germline V gene sequence: CDR1 KGHSH, CDR2 LQKENI. Trimming took 3 bases from V and 0 from J, leaving 11 bases between them. The CDR3 is 16 amino acids. The TCR originated in an adult in good health. The chain joins TRBV18 to TRBJ2-2; D is ambiguous. This specimen was peripheral blood, taken on day 0 of AZD1222 vaccination. CDR3 DNA sequence: TGTGCCAGCTCACCCAGTTCCAAGACGAACACCGGGGAGCTGTTTTTT. Protein: CASSPSSKTNTGELFF.